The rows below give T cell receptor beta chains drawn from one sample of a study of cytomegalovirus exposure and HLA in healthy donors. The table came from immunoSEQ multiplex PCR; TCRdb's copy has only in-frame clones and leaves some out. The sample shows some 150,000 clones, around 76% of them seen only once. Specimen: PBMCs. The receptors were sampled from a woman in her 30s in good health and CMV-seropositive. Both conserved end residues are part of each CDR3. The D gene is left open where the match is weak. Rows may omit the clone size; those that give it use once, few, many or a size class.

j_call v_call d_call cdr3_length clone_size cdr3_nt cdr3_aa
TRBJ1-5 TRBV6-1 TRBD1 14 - TGTGCCAGCAGACCCGGGACAGTCAATCAGCCCCAGCATTTT CASRPGTVNQPQHF
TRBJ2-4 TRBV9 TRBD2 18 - TGTGCCAGCAGCGGTAGTAGCGGGAAAAACTTTGCCAAAAACATTCAGTACTTC CASSGSSGKNFAKNIQYF
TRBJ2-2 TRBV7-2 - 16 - TGTGCCAGCAGCTCCGACAGGGCGGGAAACATCGGGGAGCTGTTTTTT CASSSDRAGNIGELFF
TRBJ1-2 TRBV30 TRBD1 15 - TGTGCCTGGAGTGTACGAGGGGGCTATAGCTATGGCTACACCTTC CAWSVRGGYSYGYTF
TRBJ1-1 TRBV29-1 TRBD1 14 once TGCAGCGACCACACAGGGGGCCGGGGAGCTGAAGCTTTCTTT CSDHTGGRGAEAFF
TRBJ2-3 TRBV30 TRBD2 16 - TGTGCCTGGAGTGTCTCGACTAGCGGGATCACAGATACGCAGTATTTT CAWSVSTSGITDTQYF
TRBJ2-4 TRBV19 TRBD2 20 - TGTGCCAGTAGTAAAGCCCCTACTAGCGGGGGGGATCTAGCCAAAAACATTCAGTACTTC CASSKAPTSGGDLAKNIQYF
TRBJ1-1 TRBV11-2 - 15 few TGTGCCAGCAGCGCCAGCACAGGGAGGAACACTGAAGCTTTCTTT CASSASTGRNTEAFF
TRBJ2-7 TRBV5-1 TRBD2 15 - TGCGCCAGCAGCTTGGGCCTCTCGGGGGGTAACGAGCAGTACTTC CASSLGLSGGNEQYF
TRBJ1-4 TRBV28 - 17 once TGTGCCAGCAGTCCCAACCCAAAACAGGGCTGGGAAGAAAAACTGTTTTTT CASSPNPKQGWEEKLFF
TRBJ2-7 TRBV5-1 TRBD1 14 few TGCGCCAGCAGCTGGTCGGGACAGGAGGCCGAGCAGTACTTC CASSWSGQEAEQYF
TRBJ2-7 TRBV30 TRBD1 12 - TGTGCCTGCGGGACAGGTGTTTACGAGCAGTACTTC CACGTGVYEQYF
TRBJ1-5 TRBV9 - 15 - TGTGCCAGCAGCGTAGGAGGGAGTAGCAATCAGCCCCAGCATTTT CASSVGGSSNQPQHF
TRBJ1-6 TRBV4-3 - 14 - TGCGCCAGCAGCCAAGATCTAGTGACCCCACCCCTCCACTTT CASSQDLVTPPLHF
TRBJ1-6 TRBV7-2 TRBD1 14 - TGTGCCAGCAGCCCCAGACAGGGTAATTCACCCCTCCACTTT CASSPRQGNSPLHF
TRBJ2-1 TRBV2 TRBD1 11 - TGTGCTGGGACAGGGATTAATGAGCAGTTCTTC CAGTGINEQFF
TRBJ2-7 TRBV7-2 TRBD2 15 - TGTGCCAGCAGCTTCGCCGGGAGGAGCTCGTACGAGCAGTACTTC CASSFAGRSSYEQYF
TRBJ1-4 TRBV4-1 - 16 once TGCGCCAGCAGCCAAGATTACGGGTGGCCTAATGAAAAACTGTTTTTT CASSQDYGWPNEKLFF
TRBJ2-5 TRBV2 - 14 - TGTGCCAGCAGTGATTCTACCGGGTTTCAGACCCAGTACTTC CASSDSTGFQTQYF
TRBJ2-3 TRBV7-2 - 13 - TGTGCCAGCAGCTCGACAGCTCCCGATACGCAGTATTTT CASSSTAPDTQYF
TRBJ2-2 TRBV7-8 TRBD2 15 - TGTGCCGCCGGAGCGGGGGGGCTAGGCACCGGGGAGCTGTTTTTT CAAGAGGLGTGELFF
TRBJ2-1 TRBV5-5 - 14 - TGTGCCAGCAGCCAGGATACAGGTTTTGGTGAGCAGTTCTTC CASSQDTGFGEQFF
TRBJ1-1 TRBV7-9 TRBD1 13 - TGTGCCAGCAGCCCCACAGGGGTCACTGAAGCTTTCTTT CASSPTGVTEAFF
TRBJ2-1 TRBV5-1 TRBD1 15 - TGCGCCAGCAGCTCGGGACAGGGGTCTTACAATGAGCAGTTCTTC CASSSGQGSYNEQFF
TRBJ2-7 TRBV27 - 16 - TGTGCCAGCAGTTTATCTGCAGGGGAGAGCTCCTACGAGCAGTACTTC CASSLSAGESSYEQYF
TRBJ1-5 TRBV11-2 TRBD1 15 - TGTGCCAGCAGCCCGGACAGGGGAATCAATCAGCCCCAGCATTTT CASSPDRGINQPQHF
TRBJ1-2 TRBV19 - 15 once TGTGCCAGTAGTATTCCTGCGGGGCGAGATAAAGGCTACACCTTC CASSIPAGRDKGYTF
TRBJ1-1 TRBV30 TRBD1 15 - TGTGCCTGGAGGCCGGCGGGGACAGCGAACACTGAAGCTTTCTTT CAWRPAGTANTEAFF
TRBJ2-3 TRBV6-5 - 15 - TGTGCCAGCAGTCAGCGACTCCCGTCAGCAGATACGCAGTATTTT CASSQRLPSADTQYF
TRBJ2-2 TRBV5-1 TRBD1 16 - TGCGCCAGCAGCCCCCGGGACAGGGGGCCTACCGGGGAGCTGTTTTTT CASSPRDRGPTGELFF
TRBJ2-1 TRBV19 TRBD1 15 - TGTGCCAGTAGTATGGGACAGGGAAACTACAATGAGCAGTTCTTC CASSMGQGNYNEQFF
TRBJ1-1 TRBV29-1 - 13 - TGCAGCGTTGAAGATGGCCTGAACACTGAAGCTTTCTTT CSVEDGLNTEAFF
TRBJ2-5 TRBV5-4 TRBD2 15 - TGTGCCAGCACTAGCGGGGGTTTCGGTTCAGAGACCCAGTACTTC CASTSGGFGSETQYF
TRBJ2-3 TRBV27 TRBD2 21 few TGTGCCAGCAGTTTTCCCCCTCTTCCTCCTCTAGCGGGGGGGCCTACAGATACGCAGTATTTT CASSFPPLPPLAGGPTDTQYF
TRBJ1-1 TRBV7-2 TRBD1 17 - TGTGCCAGCAGCTTAGGGGGGGGGACAGGGCTTCCCCCTGAAGCTTTCTTT CASSLGGGTGLPPEAFF
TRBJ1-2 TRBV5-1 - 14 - TGCGCCAGCAGATCAACGACGGGGGGCTATGGCTACACCTTC CASRSTTGGYGYTF
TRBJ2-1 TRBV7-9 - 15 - TGTGCCAGCAGTTGGGACTTCTTCTCCTACAATGAGCAGTTCTTC CASSWDFFSYNEQFF
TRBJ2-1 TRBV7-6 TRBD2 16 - TGTGCCAGCAGCGCACTAGCGGGAGGGGTCCGAAATGAGCAGTTCTTC CASSALAGGVRNEQFF
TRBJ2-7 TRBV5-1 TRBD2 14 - TGCGCCAGCAGCTCCGGGACTAGTGGCTACGAGCAGTACTTC CASSSGTSGYEQYF
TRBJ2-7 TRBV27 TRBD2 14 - TGTGCCAGCAGTTTACTAGCGGAGTCCTACGAGCAGTACTTC CASSLLAESYEQYF
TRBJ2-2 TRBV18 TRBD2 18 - TGTGCCAGCTCACCCCTAGGACTAGCGGGAAGGAACACCGGGGAGCTGTTTTTT CASSPLGLAGRNTGELFF
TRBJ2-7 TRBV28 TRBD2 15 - TGTGCCAGCAGTTTCGGAGGGAGCGGGGTTTACGAGCAGTACTTC CASSFGGSGVYEQYF
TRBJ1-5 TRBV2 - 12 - TGTGCCAGCAGGGCGGGGGAACAGCCCCAGCATTTT CASRAGEQPQHF
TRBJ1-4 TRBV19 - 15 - TGTGCCAGTAGTAGGACAGTAGCAACTAATGAAAAACTGTTTTTT CASSRTVATNEKLFF
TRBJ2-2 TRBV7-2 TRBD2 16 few TGTGCCAGCAGCTTAAGACTAGCGGGGGGCACCGGGGAGCTGTTTTTT CASSLRLAGGTGELFF
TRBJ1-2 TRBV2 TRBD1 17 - TGTGCCAGCAGCGCCTATAAGGACAGGGTCATTTTCTATGGCTACACCTTC CASSAYKDRVIFYGYTF
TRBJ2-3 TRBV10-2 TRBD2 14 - TGCGCCAGCAGTGCAGCGGGAGCCGGAGATACGCAGTATTTT CASSAAGAGDTQYF
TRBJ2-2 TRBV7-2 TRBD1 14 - TGTGCCAGCAGCTCCCTCCTGGGCAGGGGGCAGGTGTTTTTT CASSSLLGRGQVFF
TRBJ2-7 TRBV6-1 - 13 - TGTGCCAGCAGTGCCCCTAGCTCCTACGAGCAGTACTTC CASSAPSSYEQYF
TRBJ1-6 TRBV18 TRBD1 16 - TGTGCCAGCTCACTCCGCAAGGGACAGGGAGGATCACCCCTCCACTTT CASSLRKGQGGSPLHF
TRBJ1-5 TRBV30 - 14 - TGTGCCTGGAGTGTAGGACATAGCAATCAGCCCCAGCATTTT CAWSVGHSNQPQHF
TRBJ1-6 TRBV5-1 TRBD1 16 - TGCGCCAGCAGCTTGGAAGGGGACAGGGGTCGATCACCCCTCCACTTT CASSLEGDRGRSPLHF
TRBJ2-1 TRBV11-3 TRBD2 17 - TGTGCCAGCAGCCCCAGTGTGGAGCGGGGGAGCTACAATGAGCAGTTCTTC CASSPSVERGSYNEQFF
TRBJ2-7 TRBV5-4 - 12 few TGTGCCAGCAGCCTTGTCATCGGCGAGCAGTACTTC CASSLVIGEQYF
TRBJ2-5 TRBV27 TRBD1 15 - TGTGCCAGCAGTTTGGGACAGGGGGCAGGGGAGACCCAGTACTTC CASSLGQGAGETQYF
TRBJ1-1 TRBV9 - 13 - TGTGCCAGCAGCGAACGGCCGACGGGAGAAGCTTTCTTT CASSERPTGEAFF
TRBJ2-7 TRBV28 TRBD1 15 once TGTGCCAGCATCCCTGGGGGACAGGGACTCTACGAGCAGTACTTC CASIPGGQGLYEQYF
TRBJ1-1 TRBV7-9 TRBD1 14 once TGTGCCAGCAGCTTCGGGACAGCTAACACTGAAGCTTTCTTT CASSFGTANTEAFF
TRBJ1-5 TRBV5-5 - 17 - TGTGCCAGCAGCTTGACGGCAGGGGCGTATAGCAATCAGCCCCAGCATTTT CASSLTAGAYSNQPQHF